This is a list of T cell receptor beta chains from one sample in a study of CD8+ T cells in alopecia areata. Sequencing used immunoSEQ multiplex PCR; TCRdb keeps in-frame clones, though not all of them. This sample has 150,000 to 200,000 clones, with about two thirds found just once. The starting material was CD4+ T cells sorted from blood, obtained at week 4, from a patient treated with tofacitinib. These receptors all stem from a human donor with alopecia areata. Each CDR3 is given with its conserved first and last residue. The order of the fields is D gene, J gene, clone size, V gene, CDR3 length, CDR3 protein, CDR3 DNA. A D gene is named only where the DNA matches it firmly. Clone size is shown for a subset of rows, as once, few, many or a class of expanded clone.

NA | TRBJ2-5 | once | TRBV6-5 | 15 | CASSYSKGNQETQYF | TGTGCCAGCAGTTACTCGAAGGGGAACCAAGAGACCCAGTACTTC
NA | TRBJ2-7 | NA | TRBV7-8 | 15 | CASSGDLGRGSEQYF | TGTGCCAGCAGCGGCGACTTGGGACGGGGGTCGGAGCAGTACTTC
NA | TRBJ1-1 | NA | TRBV30 | 11 | CAWRKDTEAFF | TGTGCCTGGAGAAAGGACACTGAAGCTTTCTTT
NA | TRBJ1-2 | NA | TRBV29-1 | 13 | CSVEGAGRSGYTF | TGCAGCGTTGAAGGAGCGGGGCGCAGCGGCTACACCTTC
TRBD1 | TRBJ2-4 | NA | TRBV5-1 | 13 | CASSYRGQNIQYF | TGCGCCAGCAGCTACAGGGGGCAAAACATTCAGTACTTC
NA | TRBJ2-7 | once | TRBV29-1 | 13 | CSVENGSRDEQYF | TGCAGCGTTGAAAATGGGAGCAGGGACGAGCAGTACTTC
NA | TRBJ1-2 | NA | TRBV30 | 14 | CAWSRPGAGYGYTF | TGTGCCTGGAGTCGCCCGGGGGCGGGCTATGGCTACACCTTC
NA | TRBJ2-6 | once | TRBV11-2 | 14 | CASSLSWGANVLTF | TGTGCCAGCAGCCTTAGTTGGGGGGCCAACGTCCTGACTTTC
TRBD1 | TRBJ2-1 | NA | TRBV5-1 | 14 | CASSYDRGRDEQFF | TGCGCCAGCAGCTATGACAGGGGCAGGGATGAGCAGTTCTTC
TRBD1 | TRBJ2-3 | NA | TRBV4-1 | 16 | CASSPRTGNPQDTQYF | TGCGCCAGCAGCCCAAGGACAGGGAACCCCCAAGATACGCAGTATTTT
TRBD2 | TRBJ2-7 | NA | TRBV5-1 | 16 | CASSDLTSGGVGEQYF | TGCGCCAGCAGCGACCTGACTAGCGGGGGTGTCGGGGAGCAGTACTTC
NA | TRBJ2-3 | NA | TRBV2 | 13 | CASRGDSTDTQYF | TGTGCCAGCAGGGGGGACAGCACAGATACGCAGTATTTT
NA | TRBJ2-5 | NA | TRBV10-3 | 12 | CATTTYQETQYF | TGTGCCACGACCACGTACCAAGAGACCCAGTACTTC
NA | TRBJ2-3 | NA | TRBV5-6 | 16 | CASSLVGRVGTDTQYF | TGTGCCAGCAGCTTGGTTGGTCGGGTCGGTACAGATACGCAGTATTTT
NA | TRBJ1-1 | NA | TRBV5-1 | 13 | CASSREGNTEAFF | TGCGCCAGCAGCCGGGAGGGGAACACTGAAGCTTTCTTT
TRBD2 | TRBJ2-5 | NA | TRBV6-5 | 14 | CASSLTSWPGTQYF | TGTGCCAGCAGTTTGACTAGCTGGCCCGGGACCCAGTACTTC
NA | TRBJ2-7 | NA | TRBV18 | 13 | CASSEGSSYEQYF | TGTGCCAGCTCAGAGGGGTCGAGTTACGAGCAGTACTTC
NA | TRBJ2-5 | NA | TRBV15 | 14 | CATSRDLLKETQYF | TGTGCCACCAGCAGAGATCTGCTAAAAGAGACCCAGTACTTC
TRBD1 | TRBJ1-6 | NA | TRBV15 | 17 | CATSRGGLGTANSPLHF | TGTGCCACCAGCAGAGGAGGCCTCGGGACAGCTAATTCACCCCTCCACTTT
NA | TRBJ1-6 | few | TRBV4-1 | 18 | CASSQLRATPSSNSPLHF | TGCGCCAGCAGCCAACTCCGGGCTACCCCCAGTAGTAATTCACCCCTCCACTTT
TRBD1 | TRBJ2-2 | NA | TRBV6-6 | 15 | CASTRTGEGTGELFF | TGTGCCAGCACCCGGACAGGGGAAGGCACCGGGGAGCTGTTTTTT
TRBD1 | TRBJ2-7 | NA | TRBV6-5 | 15 | CASRDTGAPSYEQYF | TGTGCCAGCAGAGACACAGGGGCCCCCTCCTACGAGCAGTACTTC
NA | TRBJ1-1 | NA | TRBV27 | 14 | CASMGGLMNTEAFF | TGTGCCAGCATGGGGGGACTCATGAACACTGAAGCTTTCTTT
TRBD1 | TRBJ2-1 | NA | TRBV27 | 13 | CASRDREYNEQFF | TGTGCCAGCCGGGACAGGGAATACAATGAGCAGTTCTTC
NA | TRBJ2-7 | NA | TRBV27 | 15 | CASSLRWGLSYEQYF | TGTGCCAGCAGTTTACGATGGGGATTATCCTACGAGCAGTACTTC
TRBD1 | TRBJ1-5 | NA | TRBV6-5 | 15 | CASSSLSGGYQPQHF | TGTGCCAGCAGTTCACTATCAGGGGGCTATCAGCCCCAGCATTTT
TRBD1 | TRBJ1-1 | few | TRBV7-2 | 17 | CASSSPYRGGMNTEAFF | TGTGCCAGCAGCTCCCCCTACAGGGGAGGGATGAACACTGAAGCTTTCTTT
TRBD1 | TRBJ1-6 | NA | TRBV4-3 | 16 | CASSQDRGQGNSPLHF | TGCGCCAGCAGCCAAGATAGGGGACAGGGGAATTCACCCCTCCACTTT
TRBD1 | TRBJ1-6 | once | TRBV10-3 | 15 | CAIRGQGKVDSPLHF | TGTGCCATCAGGGGACAGGGGAAAGTTGATTCACCCCTCCACTTT
TRBD1 | TRBJ2-5 | NA | TRBV29-1 | 12 | CSGNRGLETQYF | TGCAGCGGTAACAGGGGGCTGGAGACCCAGTACTTC
TRBD2 | TRBJ2-1 | NA | TRBV29-1 | 14 | CSVVAGGVYNEQFF | TGCAGCGTGGTAGCGGGGGGGGTCTACAATGAGCAGTTCTTC
TRBD2 | TRBJ2-1 | NA | TRBV5-1 | 14 | CASSLSGGKNEQFF | TGCGCCAGCAGCCTTAGCGGGGGTAAGAATGAGCAGTTCTTC
TRBD1 | TRBJ1-6 | NA | TRBV4-1 | 15 | CASSQGDSRNSPLHF | TGCGCCAGCAGCCAAGGGGACAGTCGAAATTCACCCCTCCACTTT
NA | TRBJ2-5 | few | TRBV29-1 | 12 | CSVSEAQETQYF | TGCAGCGTTAGTGAGGCGCAAGAGACCCAGTACTTC
NA | TRBJ2-7 | NA | TRBV29-1 | 10 | CSALEDEQYF | TGCAGCGCCCTAGAGGACGAGCAGTACTTC
NA | TRBJ1-1 | NA | TRBV13 | 12 | CASPPGTSEAFF | TGTGCCAGCCCTCCGGGGACCTCCGAAGCTTTCTTT
NA | TRBJ2-5 | NA | TRBV25-1 | 12 | CATQRQEETQYF | TGTGCCACCCAGCGGCAGGAAGAGACCCAGTACTTC